Below are 17 T cell receptor beta chains sequenced from a single sample in a study of blood T cells in healthy people across ages. Primers used in a second PCR of about 7 to 11 cycles were a sample-barcoded 5' primer and a J-beta primer mix. TCRdb independently ran MiXCR on the 5' RACE reads; one entry per CDR3 protein. Of roughly 1.5 million distinct CDR3 sequences listed, 35% to 45% are singletons. The sequencing sample was made of blood. The origin of the receptors is a woman younger than 30 in good health.

This clonotype was picked up a small number of times. This chain links TRBV29-1 with TRBJ2-7; no definite D call. Trimming shortened V by 1 base and J by 4 bases, and 14 bases separated the two germline ends. The CDR3 is 14 residues long. CDR1 and CDR2 from the germline V gene are SQVTM and ANQGSEA. The CDR3 sequence is CSVEGVGRAYEQYF. In DNA form, the CDR3 reads TGCAGCGTTGAAGGAGTCGGCAGAGCTTACGAGCAGTACTTC.

This clonotype came up a few times. J is TRBJ1-5 and V is TRBV27; D perhaps matches TRBD1 (5 bases). The CDR3 covers 14 residues. The V and J ends lost 3 bases and 8 bases respectively, with 14 bases between them. Germline loops: CDR1 MNHEY, CDR2 SMNVEV (reference sequence). The CDR3 here is CASSLDMSFKPQHF. CDR3 DNA sequence: TGTGCCAGCAGTTTGGACATGTCGTTTAAGCCCCAGCATTTT.

This chain links TRBV4-3 with TRBJ2-7, with 8 bases matching TRBD2. This CDR3 comprises 15 residues. V shed 4 bases and J 3 bases; nucleotides not matched to a gene: 8. From germline, CDR1 is LGHNA and CDR2 YSLEER. The CDR3 reads CASSPGRGGFYEQYF. In DNA, the CDR3 is TGCGCCAGCAGCCCCGGTCGGGGGGGTTTCTACGAGCAGTACTTC.

The chain links TRBV21-1 to TRBJ2-2; the listed D gene, TRBD2, was not tested against the DNA. TRBV21-1 is noted as a pseudogene. The length of the CDR3 is 14 residues. The CDR3 protein is CASSRLAWTGELFF. The CDR3 bases are TGTGCCAGCAGTAGGCTAGCTTGGACCGGGGAGCTGTTTTTT.

This clonotype was seen more than once but under ten times. The chain recombines TRBV5-1 with TRBJ2-1; D is perhaps TRBD1 or TRBD2 (6 bases each). CDR3 length: 14 residues. V lost 10 bases and J 5 bases, leaving 19 bases between the germline ends. Germline V gene data show CDR1 as SGHRS and CDR2 as YFSETQ. CDR3 sequence: CASAGGAMNNEQFF. CDR3 DNA: TGCGCCTCGGCCGGGGGCGCGATGAACAATGAGCAGTTCTTC.

J is TRBJ2-7 and V is TRBV29-1; D is undetermined. The CDR3 runs to 8 residues. The germline V gene encodes CDR1 SQVTM and CDR2 ANQGSEA. Trimming pared 4 bases from V and 6 bases from J, leaving 1 base between. The CDR3, as DNA: TGCAGCGTTGGCGAGCAGTACTTC. Encoded protein: CSVGEQYF.

This clonotype was found a few times. The chain recombines TRBV5-1 with TRBJ1-2, with D uncertain. Trimming shortened V by 0 bases and J by 6 bases, and 9 bases separated the two germline ends. Germline CDR1 SGHRS, CDR2 YFSETQ. The CDR3 has 13 residues. In DNA form, the CDR3 reads TGCGCCAGCAGCTTGGGGGAACGGGATGGCTACACCTTC. Amino acids: CASSLGERDGYTF.

The CDR3 spells CATRGGGFNNEQFF. The CDR3 DNA is TGCGCCACCCGGGGGGGCGGCTTCAACAATGAGCAGTTCTTC. The chain has TRBV4-1 and TRBJ2-1, with 8 bases lining up with TRBD2. The germline CDR1 and CDR2 sequences are MGHRA and YSYEKL. The CDR3 has 14 amino acids. J lost 5 bases, V lost 10 bases, and 10 bases had no gene match.

The rearrangement joins TRBV7-8 to TRBJ2-1; D could derive from TRBD1 or TRBD2 (5 bases each). Trimming left V 0 bases short and J 3 bases short, with 12 bases between. The CDR3 contains 16 residues. Germline V CDR1 and CDR2: SGHVS, FQNEAQ. Written as DNA, the CDR3 is TGTGCCAGCAGCTTAGCGCGGTGGGGGAGCTACAATGAGCAGTTCTTC. Translation gives CASSLARWGSYNEQFF.

The chain combines TRBV6-5 with TRBJ2-7; 10 bases fit TRBD1. Germline assignment: CDR1 MNHEY and CDR2 SVGAGI. V lost 6 bases to trimming and J lost 3 bases; unmatched junction nucleotides: 11. The CDR3 has 16 residues. Written as DNA, the CDR3 is TGTGCCAGCAGCCGCCAAGCGGGACAGGGGATCTACGAGCAGTACTTC. Translation: CASSRQAGQGIYEQYF.

This clonotype came up once. The junction departs from the called germline gene at one end, perhaps through a read error. J is TRBJ2-1 and V is TRBV28; perhaps TRBD2 as D (7 bases). The CDR3 is 13 amino acids. Germline values: CDR1 MDHEN, CDR2 SYDVKM. The CDR3 loop is CASGGASYKEQFF. The CDR3 DNA sequence: TGTGCCAGTGGGGGGGCTTCCTACAAGGAGCAGTTCTTC.

This chain connects TRBV29-1 to TRBJ2-7; 9 positions match TRBD2. The tail of the sequence fits TRBJ2-5 better, so the J call may be wrong. Germline CDR1 and CDR2: SQVTM and ANQGSEA. The CDR3 spans 14 residues. In DNA, the CDR3 is TGCAGCGTTGACTTGAGAGCGGGAGGCGAGACCCAGTACTTC. Translation: CSVDLRAGGETQYF.

This clonotype has only a few counts. V gene TRBV12-3 or TRBV12-4 combines with J gene TRBJ2-1, with a possible D match to TRBD2 (7 bases). Trimming took 6 bases from V and 4 from J, leaving 16 bases between them. The CDR3 is 15 residues long. The CDR3 here is CASRYSRGAYNEQFF. The CDR3 DNA reads TGTGCCAGCAGGTATTCCCGGGGGGCTTACAATGAGCAGTTCTTC.

Comment on this clonotype: A read error may produce the germline difference seen at one junction end. The CDR3 nucleotides are TGTGCCAGCAGTTCGGCTTCCTATGGCTGCACCTTC. This codes for CASSSASYGCTF. The chain combines TRBV6-6 with TRBJ1-2, with D unresolved. Germline values: CDR1 MNHNY, CDR2 SVGAGI (reference sequence). The CDR3 has 12 residues.

The gene calls are TRBV7-3 and TRBJ2-3; no firm D call. Trimming took 1 base from V and 4 from J, leaving 6 bases between them. The length of the CDR3 is 13 residues. Germline V gene sequence: CDR1 SGHTA, CDR2 FQGTGA. CDR3 in amino acids: CASSLRVADTQYF. The CDR3 nucleotides are TGTGCCAGCAGCTTAAGGGTGGCAGATACGCAGTATTTT.

To note about this clonotype: This may be a read error, as it is one base from a much larger clone. The rearrangement links TRBV4-1 to TRBJ1-2; D may be TRBD1 (6 bases). This CDR3 has 16 amino acids. Looked up from germline, CDR1 is MGHRA and CDR2 is YSYEKL. V lost 4 bases and J lost 3, with 18 bases in between. Here the CDR3 reads CASSLRGVTKHYGYTF. CDR3 nucleotide sequence: TGCGCCAGCAGCCTGAGGGGGGTAACTAAGCACTATGGCTACACCTTC.

Comments on this clonotype: Mismatch with germline at one junction end may stem from a read error. Written as DNA, the CDR3 is TGTGCCAGCAGCCCCGGACTAGCGGGAGTGACAGATACGCGGTATTTT. Translating gives CASSPGLAGVTDTRYF. The chain couples TRBV6-2 or TRBV6-3 to TRBJ2-3, with TRBD2 identical over 13 bases. This CDR3 is built from 16 residues. Germline CDR1 reads MNHEY; CDR2 reads SVGEGT.